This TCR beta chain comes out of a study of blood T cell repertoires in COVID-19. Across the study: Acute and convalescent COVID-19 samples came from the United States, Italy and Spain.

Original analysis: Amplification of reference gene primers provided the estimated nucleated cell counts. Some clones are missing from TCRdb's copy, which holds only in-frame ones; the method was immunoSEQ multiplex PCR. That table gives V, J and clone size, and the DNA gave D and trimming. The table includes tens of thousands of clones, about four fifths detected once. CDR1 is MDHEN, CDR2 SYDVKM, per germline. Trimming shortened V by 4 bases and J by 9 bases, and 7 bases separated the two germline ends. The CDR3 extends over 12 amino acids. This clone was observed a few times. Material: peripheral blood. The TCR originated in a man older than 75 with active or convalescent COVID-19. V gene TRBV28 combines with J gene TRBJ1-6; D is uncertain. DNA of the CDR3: TGTGCCAGCAGTTCCATAGCTTCACCCCTCCACTTT. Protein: CASSSIASPLHF.